The next 28 T cell receptor beta chains were all read from a single sample in a study of blood T cell repertoires in COVID-19. The protocol was immunoSEQ multiplex PCR, while the TCRdb copy is restricted to in-frame clones and leaves out a portion. The data hold 170,000 or so clones, with around four fifths observed a single time. Sequencing used peripheral blood. The receptors shown here come from a woman aged 60-75 years with acute or convalescent COVID-19.

CDR3 residues: CASSPRTSGEETQYF. The CDR3 nucleotides are TGTGCCAGCAGCCCTAGGACTAGCGGGGAAGAGACCCAGTACTTC. The V gene is TRBV4-2, the J gene TRBJ2-5, with 12 bases aligning to TRBD2. Germline trimming cut 4 bases from V and 3 bases from J; bases unmatched to any gene: 3. This CDR3 has 15 residues. Germline-derived CDR1 and CDR2 are LGHNA and YNFKEQ.

The chain combines TRBV11-3 with TRBJ1-1; D perhaps matches TRBD1 (5 bases). V was cut by 5 bases and J by 0 bases, with 10 bases left in between. Germline V gene lookup returns CDR1 SGHNT and CDR2 YENEEA. The CDR3 covers 14 residues. CDR3 protein: CASSIGHLNTEAFF. DNA for the CDR3: TGTGCCAGCAGCATAGGACACCTGAACACTGAAGCTTTCTTT.

The sample holds a few counts of this clone. J is TRBJ2-3 and V is TRBV5-1, with 9 bases fitting TRBD1. Germline loops: CDR1 SGHRS, CDR2 YFSETQ. The CDR3 contains 15 residues. The ends lost 4 bases at V and 3 bases at J; junction bases unmatched: 6. CDR3 sequence reads: CASSAGTGPTDTQYF. The CDR3 bases are TGCGCCAGCAGCGCGGGGACAGGGCCTACAGATACGCAGTATTTT.

Only a few counts were recorded for this clone. The chain employs TRBV3-1 (or the pseudogene TRBV3-2) and TRBJ1-1; 7 bases agree with TRBD1. The CDR3 extends over 18 amino acids. The germline CDR1 and CDR2 sequences are LGHDT and YNNKEL (reference sequence). V lost 0 bases, J lost 0 bases, and 10 bases stayed unmatched. The CDR3 DNA sequence: TGTGCCAGCAGCCAAGAGGCGGGCCCGACAGGGCTGAACACTGAAGCTTTCTTT. Its translation is CASSQEAGPTGLNTEAFF.

V usage is TRBV5-1 and J usage is TRBJ2-2, with D unresolved. This CDR3 has 14 amino acids. Germline V gene data show CDR1 as SGHRS and CDR2 as YFSETQ. V lost 0 bases and J lost 4, with 7 bases in between. DNA for the CDR3: TGCGCCAGCAGCTTGGAGACTCCCACCGGGGAGCTGTTTTTT. It encodes CASSLETPTGELFF.

CDR3 in amino acids: CASSVTGGSYQETQYF. The CDR3 bases are TGTGCCAGCAGCGTAACCGGGGGGTCGTACCAAGAGACCCAGTACTTC. The chain joins TRBV9 to TRBJ2-5; 7 positions agree with TRBD2. Trimming took 1 base from V and 0 from J; bases not matched to a gene: 6. Germline V gives CDR1 SGDLS, CDR2 YYNGEE. The CDR3 runs 16 residues.

This chain joins TRBV2 and TRBJ2-5, with 11 bases aligning to TRBD1. Looked up from germline, CDR1 is SNHLY and CDR2 is FYNNEI. This CDR3 comprises 13 residues. Losses at the gene ends were 9 bases for V and 1 base for J; bases not matched to a gene: 1. CDR3 loop: CARGTGGQETQYF. DNA of the CDR3: TGTGCCAGGGGGACAGGGGGCCAAGAGACCCAGTACTTC.

The chain carries TRBV28 and TRBJ1-2, with TRBD1 identical over 10 bases. The CDR3 contains 17 residues. The V gene end was trimmed by 6 bases and the J gene end by 8 bases; junction bases not matched to a gene: 18. Germline V gene data show CDR1 as MDHEN and CDR2 as SYDVKM. In nucleotides, the CDR3 is TGTGCCAGCAGGTCTAGTCCCGGGACAGGGGAATATGGCGGCTACACCTTC. Its translation is CASRSSPGTGEYGGYTF.

This clone has a single count. J is TRBJ2-2 and V is TRBV4-1, with D unresolved. Germline CDR1 is MGHRA and CDR2 is YSYEKL. Trimming stripped 4 bases from V and 2 bases from J, with 17 bases between. CDR3 length: 17 amino acids. CDR3 region: CASSRGLAQTNTGELFF. As DNA, the CDR3 is TGCGCCAGCAGCCGAGGTTTGGCCCAAACTAACACCGGGGAGCTGTTTTTT.

The chain uses TRBV27 and TRBJ2-7; maybe TRBD2 (7 bases). The ends were cut back, 8 bases at V and 0 bases at J, with 20 bases in the middle. The CDR3 runs 16 residues. Germline CDR1 reads MNHEY; CDR2 reads SMNVEV (reference sequence). The CDR3 protein is CASSLTGRGLSYEQYF. DNA of the CDR3: TGTGCCAGCTCATTAACCGGGCGGGGGCTCTCCTACGAGCAGTACTTC.

This rearrangement joins TRBV10-3 to TRBJ1-5; D is undetermined. V lost 2 bases to trimming and J lost 9 bases, with 8 bases between them. CDR1 and CDR2 from the germline V gene are ENHRY and SYGVKD. This CDR3 spans 12 amino acids. The CDR3 loop is CAISEAGWPQHF. The CDR3 bases are TGTGCCATCAGTGAGGCGGGCTGGCCCCAGCATTTT.

The chain employs TRBV5-1 and TRBJ2-5; 7 bases are shared with TRBD1. V lost 5 bases, J lost 1 base, and 8 bases stayed unmatched. CDR3 length equals 15 residues. Germline CDR1 reads SGHRS; CDR2 reads YFSETQ. CDR3 sequence: CASRPTGTVQETQYF. The CDR3 DNA sequence: TGCGCCAGCAGGCCGACCGGGACAGTCCAAGAGACCCAGTACTTC.

In regard to this clone: The sample carries other DNA sequences with the same CDR3. This sequence joins TRBV5-1 and TRBJ2-3; 11 positions agree with TRBD1. Germline-derived CDR1 and CDR2 are SGHRS and YFSETQ. V lost 0 bases, J lost 3 bases, and 3 bases stayed unmatched. The CDR3 is 16 amino acids. The CDR3 DNA is TGCGCCAGCAGCTTGGCCGGGACAGGGGGGACAGATACGCAGTATTTT. This sequence encodes CASSLAGTGGTDTQYF.

The chain has TRBV2 and TRBJ1-1; D not resolved. Germline V gene sequence: CDR1 SNHLY, CDR2 FYNNEI. V shed 4 bases and J shed 2 bases, with 14 bases lying between them. The length of the CDR3 is 15 residues. The CDR3 bases are TGTGCCAGCAGTGTAGAGTCGGTCGTAAACACTGAAGCTTTCTTT. It is translated as CASSVESVVNTEAFF.

V and J are TRBV7-2 and TRBJ2-3, with 14 bases matching TRBD2. CDR3 size: 18 residues. Unmatched junction bases numbered 6, after V lost 4 bases and J lost 0 bases. Germline assignment: CDR1 SGHTA and CDR2 FQGNSA. The CDR3 DNA reads as TGTGCCAGCAGCTCCGGGACTAGCGGGGGCCAAAGCACAGATACGCAGTATTTT. Translation gives CASSSGTSGGQSTDTQYF.

This clone occurred a few times. This rearrangement joins TRBV5-5 to TRBJ2-1; 9 bases are shared with TRBD2. Germline loops: CDR1 SGHKS, CDR2 YYEKEE (reference sequence). V dropped 0 bases and J dropped 5; count of bases not matched to a gene: 3. This CDR3 has 15 amino acids. Here the CDR3 reads CASSLGGLANNEQFF. CDR3 nucleotide sequence: TGTGCCAGCAGCTTGGGGGGACTAGCTAACAATGAGCAGTTCTTC.

The chain's CDR3 is CATSDPAGTTGEQFF. The CDR3 DNA is TGTGCCACCAGTGATCCGGCCGGGACAACGGGCGAGCAGTTCTTC. The chain joins TRBV24-1 to TRBJ2-1; a weak D match, TRBD1 (6 bases). CDR1 is KGHDR, CDR2 SFDVKD, per germline. The length of the CDR3 is 15 residues. V shed 3 bases and J shed 10 bases, with 18 bases lying between them.

The gene calls are TRBV19 and TRBJ2-4, with 8 nucleotides matching TRBD1. From germline, CDR1 is LNHDA and CDR2 SQIVND (reference sequence). The CDR3 consists of 18 residues. The J segment lost 0 bases and the V segment lost 5 bases, leaving 12 bases of the junction unmatched. The CDR3 DNA sequence: TGTGCCAGTAGTGCCCCCGGACAGGGAAAAGGAGCCAAAAACATTCAGTACTTC. Encoded protein: CASSAPGQGKGAKNIQYF.

This clone was seen more than once but under ten times. The chain employs TRBV9 and TRBJ1-1; D remains ambiguous. The germline V gene encodes CDR1 SGDLS and CDR2 YYNGEE. The CDR3 runs 13 residues. Trimming removed 4 bases from V and 1 base from J, with 8 bases in between. Here the CDR3 reads CASSSRTNTEAFF. Written as DNA, the CDR3 is TGTGCCAGCAGCTCGCGAACGAACACTGAAGCTTTCTTT.

In this sample, this clone turned up many times. V usage is TRBV7-2 and J usage is TRBJ1-1; 7 bases line up with TRBD1. The CDR3 is made up of 14 amino acids. The V gene end was trimmed by 2 bases and the J gene end by 3 bases; junction bases not matched to a gene: 3. Germline CDR1 is SGHTA and CDR2 is FQGNSA. The chain's CDR3 is CASSLFDRDTEAFF. The CDR3 DNA reads as TGTGCCAGCAGCTTATTCGACAGGGACACTGAAGCTTTCTTT.

The chain recombines TRBV6-6 with TRBJ2-7, with TRBD1 matching 7 bases. The CDR3 runs 14 residues. The junction had 3 bases not matched to a gene; V was cut back by 2 bases and J by 2 bases. CDR1 MNHNY and CDR2 SVGAGI come from the germline V gene (reference sequence). CDR3 bases: TGTGCCAGCAGTTACCCCGGGACAGCCTACGAGCAGTACTTC. This translates into CASSYPGTAYEQYF.

This chain connects TRBV7-2 to TRBJ1-2; TRBD1 aligns across 11 bases. After removal of 4 bases from V and 7 bases from J, the junction contained 8 bases not matched to a gene. This CDR3 has 15 amino acids. CDR1 is SGHTA, CDR2 FQGNSA, per germline. The CDR3 sequence is CASSWSGQGVGGYTF. For the CDR3, the DNA is TGTGCCAGCAGCTGGTCGGGACAGGGGGTAGGTGGCTACACCTTC.

This sequence joins TRBV7-8 and TRBJ1-6; weak D call: TRBD1 (5 bases). The CDR3 sequence is 16 residues long. V dropped 3 bases and J dropped 7 bases, with 16 bases sitting between them. In germline, CDR1 is SGHVS, CDR2 FQNEAQ. CDR3 sequence: CASSLEGQNFNSPLHF. In nucleotides, the CDR3 is TGTGCCAGCAGCTTGGAGGGGCAGAACTTCAATTCACCCCTCCACTTT.

J is TRBJ2-5 and V is TRBV7-3; D may be TRBD1 (6 bases). Germline loops: CDR1 SGHTA, CDR2 FQGTGA. The V end lost 2 bases, the J end lost 5 bases, and 12 bases lay between the germline ends. The CDR3 covers 14 residues. This CDR3 is CASSLGQGSETQYF. The DNA for the CDR3 is TGTGCCAGCAGCTTAGGGCAGGGGTCGGAGACCCAGTACTTC.

This chain connects TRBV5-4 to TRBJ2-3, with TRBD1 matching 10 bases. Germline lookup yields CDR1 SGHNT and CDR2 YYREEE (reference sequence). V lost 3 bases, J lost 6 bases, and 7 bases stayed unmatched. CDR3 length: 15 residues. Written as DNA, the CDR3 is TGTGCCAGCAGCTCCCGGGACAGGGGTGTCGATACGCAGTATTTT. This sequence encodes CASSSRDRGVDTQYF.

The chain links TRBV27 to TRBJ2-3, with 8 positions matching TRBD1. Germline assignment: CDR1 MNHEY and CDR2 SMNVEV (reference sequence). The trim removed 5 bases at V and 2 bases at J, leaving 3 bases unmatched. CDR3 length equals 14 residues. CDR3 residues: CASSRTGNTDTQYF. In DNA, the CDR3 is TGTGCCAGCAGTAGGACAGGGAACACAGATACGCAGTATTTT.

The chain recombines TRBV6-2 or TRBV6-3 with TRBJ1-2; 8 bases match TRBD1. The CDR3 is 15 residues long. Looked up from germline, CDR1 is MNHEY and CDR2 is SVGEGT. The V gene end was trimmed by 2 bases and the J gene end by 4 bases; junction bases not matched to a gene: 6. The CDR3 DNA reads as TGTGCCAGCAGTTACGGACAGGGCCGGGTCTATGGCTACACCTTC. Translating gives CASSYGQGRVYGYTF.

J is TRBJ1-4 and V is TRBV2; 7 bases line up with TRBD1. V lost 2 bases, J lost 5 bases, and 5 bases stayed unmatched. Germline CDR1 and CDR2: SNHLY and FYNNEI. The CDR3 runs 15 residues. The CDR3 nucleotides are TGTGCCAGCAGTGAAATACCAGGGGGAAATGAAAAACTGTTTTTT. Amino acid sequence: CASSEIPGGNEKLFF.